One sample yielded the 27 T cell receptor beta chains listed below, sequenced in a study of metastatic and nonmetastatic thyroid tumors. TCRdb ran MiXCR on the PCR reads. The data show 7,500 to 8,500 clones, with 20% to 25% seen just once and roughly 28% held by the top ten. Each patient went into thyroid surgery without having received any treatment. The sequenced material came from tumor tissue. The source of these receptors is a female donor with papillary thyroid cancer or a benign thyroid nodule (not recorded which). Some clones in this sample may be carry-over from other donors' samples.

This clone was seen only a few times. The V call is TRBV12-3 or TRBV12-4, the J call TRBJ1-1, with D hard to call. The CDR3 has 14 residues. V lost 8 bases and J lost 4, with 17 bases in between. The CDR3 region has the DNA TGTGCCAGCGGCTCGTCCTTCGGCCGCACTGAAGCTTTCTTT. This translates into CASGSSFGRTEAFF.

The chain recombines TRBV5-1 with TRBJ1-2, with 9 positions matching TRBD1. The germline V gene encodes CDR1 SGHRS and CDR2 YFSETQ. This CDR3 contains 18 residues. Unmatched junction bases numbered 12, after V lost 0 bases and J lost 3 bases. The CDR3, as DNA: TGCGCCAGCAGCTTGGATTCTTCCGGGACAGGGCTTCACTATGGCTACACCTTC. Its protein is CASSLDSSGTGLHYGYTF.

This clone was counted many times. The CDR3 DNA follows: TGCAGTGCTACAGGACTAGCGGACTACCCCTCCTACGAGCAGTACTTC. It specifies CSATGLADYPSYEQYF. This chain uses TRBV20-1 with TRBJ2-7; 10 bases are a match to TRBD2. Germline CDR1 reads DFQATT; CDR2 reads SNEGSKA (reference sequence). Germline trimming cut 4 bases from V and 0 bases from J; bases unmatched to any gene: 9. This CDR3 is 16 amino acids long.

This clone showed up many times. Its ends do not fully match the called genes, so a read error is possible. This chain connects TRBV20-1 to TRBJ2-2; D possibly corresponds to TRBD2 (5 bases). Looked up from germline, CDR1 is DFQATT and CDR2 is SNEGSKA (reference sequence). CDR3 length: 15 amino acids. CDR3 DNA: TGCAGTGCTAGTTTGGCTAGTAGTATGACCGGGGAGCTGCTTTTT. Protein product: CSASLASSMTGELLF.

This clone was recorded at least ten times. The chain couples TRBV20-1 to TRBJ1-6; D is perhaps TRBD1 (6 bases). Trimming shortened V by 4 bases and J by 7 bases, and 17 bases separated the two germline ends. Germline V gene lookup returns CDR1 DFQATT and CDR2 SNEGSKA (reference sequence). The CDR3 loop spans 15 amino acids. CDR3 bases: TGCAGTGCTACGATAAGACAGGCGATAAATTCACCCCTCCACTTT. It encodes CSATIRQAINSPLHF.

This clone is termed medium-sized. This chain joins TRBV27 and TRBJ2-7; TRBD1 is a possible D gene (6 bases). Looked up from germline, CDR1 is MNHEY and CDR2 is SMNVEV (reference sequence). V was trimmed by 5 bases and J by 5 bases, leaving 7 bases between them. CDR3 length: 11 amino acids. The CDR3 protein is CASSPGDEQYF. CDR3 sequence (DNA): TGTGCCAGCAGTCCAGGGGACGAGCAGTACTTC.

This clone was seen many times. The junction and the germline gene differ at one end; a read error may be behind it. This sequence joins TRBV11-3 and TRBJ2-1, with 16 bases matching TRBD2. This CDR3 comprises 15 residues. Germline values: CDR1 SGHNT, CDR2 YENEEA. The CDR3 spells CASSFPGLAGGPLVF. The CDR3 DNA follows: TGTGCCAGCAGCTTCCCGGGACTAGCGGGGGGGCCCCTGGTCTTC.

The gene calls are TRBV27 and TRBJ1-2; D unresolved. Deletions cut 6 bases from V and 14 bases from J, with 22 bases between. Germline-derived CDR1 and CDR2 are MNHEY and SMNVEV (reference sequence). This CDR3 contains 13 residues. The CDR3 bases are TGTGCCAGCAGCTTCGAGGGTAATTATGGCGAGACCTTC. It is translated as CASSFEGNYGETF.

Comment on this clone: Germline is not matched at one junction end, which may reflect a read error. This chain joins TRBV11-2 and TRBJ2-2; the match to TRBD2 covers 7 bases. The CDR3 is 15 amino acids. CDR1 SGHAT and CDR2 FQNNGV come from the germline V gene. Here the CDR3 DNA reads TGCGCCTCGCAAGGGCCTACCGGGGGGACCGGGGAGCTGTTTTTT. This codes for CASQGPTGGTGELFF.

Only a few counts were recorded for this clone. The V and J genes are TRBV6-5 and TRBJ2-1, with 7 bases lining up with TRBD2. Trimming cost V 0 bases and J 2 bases; bases outside gene matches: 7. This CDR3 contains 17 residues. CDR1 is MNHEY and CDR2 is SVGAGI in the germline V gene. The CDR3 loop reads CASSYSYRSGAYNEQFF. The CDR3 DNA follows: TGTGCCAGCAGTTACTCGTATCGGAGCGGGGCCTACAATGAGCAGTTCTTC.

This clone is medium-sized. The gene calls are TRBV10-1 and TRBJ2-3; 7 bases agree with TRBD2. Germline V gene lookup returns CDR1 WNHNN and CDR2 SYGVQD (reference sequence). The CDR3 covers 15 residues. The ends lost 2 bases at V and 4 bases at J; junction bases unmatched: 6. The CDR3 DNA reads as TGCGCCAGCAGTGAGGGGGGGGTTCGGGCAGATACGCAGTATTTT. Translated, it gives CASSEGGVRADTQYF.

The J gene is TRBJ1-6, the V gene TRBV6-1, with 9 bases identical to TRBD1. The CDR3 totals 14 residues. J lost 10 bases, V lost 4 bases, and 5 bases had no gene match. Per germline, CDR1 MNHNS and CDR2 SASEGT. The CDR3 coding sequence is TGTGCCAGCAGTGGGGACAGGGTAGGCTCACCCCTCCACTTT. This sequence encodes CASSGDRVGSPLHF.

This clone has a count of ten or more. Other DNA sequences in the sample encode the same CDR3. The chain carries TRBV20-1 and TRBJ1-2; D may be TRBD1 (5 bases). Trimming cost V 2 bases and J 0 bases, with 10 bases left between them. CDR1 is DFQATT and CDR2 is SNEGSKA in the germline V gene (reference sequence). CDR3 length equals 14 residues. The CDR3 here is CSARLDSSNYGYTF. The CDR3 DNA is TGCAGTGCTAGACTAGACAGCTCTAACTATGGCTACACCTTC.

The rearrangement joins TRBV20-1 to TRBJ2-3, with TRBD2 matching 8 bases. Germline CDR1 is DFQATT and CDR2 is SNEGSKA (reference sequence). V dropped 8 bases and J dropped 0; count of bases not matched to a gene: 7. The CDR3 spans 14 residues. The CDR3 loop is CSPSAGASTDTQYF. Written as DNA, the CDR3 is TGCAGTCCTTCAGCGGGAGCTAGCACAGATACGCAGTATTTT.

This clone has more than one count but fewer than ten. This CDR3 reads CASSVGLAGALVEQYF. CDR3 coding DNA: TGTGCCAGCAGTGTGGGACTAGCGGGGGCCCTTGTCGAGCAGTACTTC. V and J are TRBV6-2 or TRBV6-3 and TRBJ2-7; TRBD2 matches at 14 bases. The junction had 9 bases not matched to a gene; V was cut back by 5 bases and J by 6 bases. The germline CDR1 and CDR2 sequences are MNHEY and SVGEGT. The CDR3 length is 16 residues.

By share of the sample, this clone is medium-sized. DNA of the CDR3: TGTGCCAGCAGTTCTCGGACAGGGGATTATTCACCCCTCCACTTT. Residues: CASSSRTGDYSPLHF. The V and J genes are TRBV6-5 and TRBJ1-6, with 9 positions matching TRBD1. V was clipped by 4 bases and J by 8 bases; unmatched bases: 6. This CDR3 has 15 amino acids. Germline CDR1 is MNHEY and CDR2 is SVGAGI.

This clone was detected only a few times. V gene TRBV10-3 combines with J gene TRBJ2-1; D is perhaps TRBD2 (5 bases). The V gene's germline CDR1 is ENHRY and CDR2 SYGVKD. There are 14 residues in the CDR3. Trimming pared 6 bases from V and 6 bases from J, leaving 15 bases between. The CDR3 region has the DNA TGTGCCATCAGGGACCGACGGGGATCCAATGAGCAGTTCTTC. Residues: CAIRDRRGSNEQFF.

The chain employs TRBV11-2 and TRBJ2-1; D not resolved. The V gene's germline CDR1 is SGHAT and CDR2 FQNNGV. The CDR3 loop spans 12 amino acids. V shed 3 bases and J shed 6 bases, with 6 bases lying between them. CDR3 sequence reads: CASSLFSNEQFF. As DNA, the CDR3 is TGTGCCAGCAGCTTGTTTTCCAATGAGCAGTTCTTC.

In this sample, this clone turned up many times. The chain recombines TRBV5-1 with TRBJ2-7, with 7 bases fitting TRBD1. The germline gives CDR1 SGHRS, CDR2 YFSETQ. J gave up 4 bases and V 0 bases, and 4 bases lay outside the gene matches. CDR3 length: 14 amino acids. In nucleotides, the CDR3 is TGCGCCAGCAGCTTGGAACAGGGGAATTACGAGCAGTACTTC. Protein sequence: CASSLEQGNYEQYF.

The V gene is TRBV7-6, the J gene TRBJ2-3; D is undetermined. The germline V gene encodes CDR1 SGHVS and CDR2 FNYEAQ. Trimming removed 4 bases from V and 2 bases from J, with 4 bases in between. The CDR3 contains 12 residues. The CDR3 is CASSYYTDTQYF. As DNA, the CDR3 is TGTGCCAGCAGCTACTACACAGATACGCAGTATTTT. The whole variable domain, filled in from reference TRBV7-6 and TRBJ2-3, reads GAGVSQSPRYKVTKRGQDVALRCDPISGHVSLYWYRQALGQGPEFLTYFNYEAQQDKSGLPNDRFSAERPEGSISTLTIQRTEQRDSAMYRCASSYYTDTQYFGPGTRLTVL.

This clone is medium-sized (0.01 to 0.1%) within its sample. V gene TRBV27 combines with J gene TRBJ2-2; tentatively, D is TRBD1 (5 bases). V was shortened by 6 bases and J by 4 bases, with 18 bases between the two germline ends. Germline V gene sequence: CDR1 MNHEY, CDR2 SMNVEV (reference sequence). The CDR3 length is 16 residues. Here the CDR3 DNA reads TGTGCCAGCAGCCCCCTTAAGGGGATCTCCACCGGGGAGCTGTTTTTT. Residues: CASSPLKGISTGELFF.

This clone was found a few times. A much larger clone lies a single base off, so this may be a read error. The chain couples TRBV18 to TRBJ2-5, with D perhaps matching TRBD1 (6 bases). Deletions cut 4 bases from V and 7 bases from J, with 19 bases between. CDR3 length: 15 residues. Germline-derived CDR1 and CDR2 are KGHSH and LQKENI. In nucleotides, the CDR3 is TGTGCCAGCTCACTTTCGGCAGGGGATGATGGGACCCAGTACTTC. Protein sequence: CASSLSAGDDGTQYF.

At least ten counts were recorded for this clone. The V and J genes are TRBV20-1 and TRBJ2-3, with 11 bases fitting TRBD2. CDR1 is DFQATT and CDR2 is SNEGSKA in the germline V gene (reference sequence). The junction had 16 bases not matched to a gene; V was cut back by 2 bases and J by 3 bases. CDR3 length equals 19 residues. The CDR3 reads CSARRVWVAGGQTTDTQYF. CDR3 bases: TGCAGTGCTAGAAGGGTCTGGGTAGCGGGGGGGCAAACAACAGATACGCAGTATTTT.

This clone was detected only a few times. Since a much larger clone is just one base distant, this may be a read error. This chain joins TRBV9 and TRBJ2-1; 8 nucleotides agree with TRBD2. This CDR3 is 15 amino acids long. The germline V gene has CDR1 SGDLS and CDR2 YYNGEE. In DNA form, the CDR3 reads TGTGCCAGTAGCGTAATGGGCGGGGGGTACAATGGGCAGTTCTTC. Translation gives CASSVMGGGYNGQFF.

This clone was detected ten times or more. The V call is TRBV3-1, the J call TRBJ1-2; D gene ambiguous. The length of the CDR3 is 11 residues. Germline CDR1 reads LGHDT; CDR2 reads YNNKEL (reference sequence). Trimming removed 1 base from V and 14 bases from J, with 11 bases in between. The CDR3 nucleotides read TGTGCCAGCAGCCAAGGACCCGGTCTAACCTTC. It yields the protein CASSQGPGLTF.

This clone is deemed medium-sized. This chain uses TRBV12-3 or TRBV12-4 with TRBJ2-5, with 12 positions matching TRBD2. The CDR3 is 14 amino acids. With V trimmed by 3 bases and J by 4 bases, 0 bases remained unmatched. CDR3 in amino acids: CASSLTSGRETQYF. CDR3 bases: TGTGCCAGCAGTTTGACTAGCGGGAGAGAGACCCAGTACTTC.

This clone was seen at least ten times. Other DNA sequences from this sample encode an identical CDR3 as well. The V and J genes are TRBV14 and TRBJ2-1; 8 positions match TRBD2. CDR3 length: 16 amino acids. Germline assignment: CDR1 SGHDN and CDR2 FVKESK. V gave up 1 base and J gave up 5 bases; unmatched junction bases: 7. This CDR3 is CASSQGYGSGNNEQFF. The CDR3 DNA reads as TGTGCCAGCAGCCAAGGATATGGTAGCGGGAACAATGAGCAGTTCTTC.